These T cell receptor beta chains were read from a single sample in a study of blood T cell repertoires in COVID-19. TCRdb's table, derived via immunoSEQ multiplex PCR, lists solely in-frame clones and lacks some. The sample records some 250,000 clones, approximately 82% being singletons. The sample was peripheral blood. These receptors all come from a woman under 30 with acute or convalescent COVID-19. The CDR3 runs from the conserved cysteine through the conserved F or W. A D gene is named only where the DNA matches it firmly. For some rows the clone size is stated as once, few or many, or as a class when expanded; others skip it.

V	size	J	D	CDR3	DNA
TRBV10-3	NA	TRBJ2-2	NA	CAITGELGGADTGELFF	TGTGCCATCACGGGGGAACTAGGCGGGGCGGACACCGGGGAGCTGTTTTTT
TRBV6-5	NA	TRBJ2-2	NA	CASSSPRITGELFF	TGTGCCAGCAGTTCGCCTAGAATCACCGGGGAGCTGTTTTTT
TRBV20-1	NA	TRBJ2-7	NA	CSASPHSSDEQYF	TGCAGTGCTAGTCCCCACAGCTCGGACGAGCAGTACTTC
TRBV11-2	NA	TRBJ2-7	NA	CASSQTGLLYEQYF	TGTGCCAGCAGCCAGACGGGACTCCTCTACGAGCAGTACTTC
TRBV15	once	TRBJ2-7	NA	CATSREIPREQYF	TGTGCCACCAGCAGAGAGATTCCGAGGGAGCAGTACTTC
TRBV2	NA	TRBJ2-1	TRBD1	CANPRQGPYNEQFF	TGTGCCAATCCCCGACAGGGACCTTACAATGAGCAGTTCTTC
TRBV19	NA	TRBJ2-7	TRBD1	CASSMGTGGFEQYF	TGTGCCAGTAGTATGGGGACAGGGGGCTTCGAGCAGTACTTC
TRBV28	NA	TRBJ1-1	NA	CASSLAVTGTEAFF	TGTGCCAGCAGTTTAGCGGTCACGGGCACTGAAGCTTTCTTT
TRBV19	few	TRBJ2-5	NA	CASSIRPELPGETQYF	TGTGCCAGTAGTATCCGACCGGAACTACCGGGAGAGACCCAGTACTTC
TRBV30	NA	TRBJ2-3	NA	CAWALASLHTQYF	TGTGCCTGGGCCCTTGCTAGTCTCCATACGCAGTATTTT
TRBV11-3	NA	TRBJ2-1	TRBD2	CASSGSGSSYNEQFF	TGTGCCAGCAGCGGTAGCGGGAGCTCCTACAATGAGCAGTTCTTC
TRBV7-8	many	TRBJ2-1	NA	CASSYRFGGREQFF	TGTGCCAGCAGCTATCGGTTTGGGGGGAGGGAGCAGTTCTTC
TRBV5-1	NA	TRBJ2-1	TRBD1	CASSLRWGPGGHNEQFF	TGCGCCAGCAGCTTGAGATGGGGACCAGGGGGACACAATGAGCAGTTCTTC
TRBV5-8	NA	TRBJ2-2	TRBD1	CASSLGRDRPTGELFF	TGTGCCAGCAGCTTGGGCCGGGACAGACCGACCGGGGAGCTGTTTTTT
TRBV7-9	NA	TRBJ2-3	NA	CASSFLDSGTSTDTQYF	TGTGCCAGCAGCTTCCTAGACTCCGGGACTAGCACAGATACGCAGTATTTT